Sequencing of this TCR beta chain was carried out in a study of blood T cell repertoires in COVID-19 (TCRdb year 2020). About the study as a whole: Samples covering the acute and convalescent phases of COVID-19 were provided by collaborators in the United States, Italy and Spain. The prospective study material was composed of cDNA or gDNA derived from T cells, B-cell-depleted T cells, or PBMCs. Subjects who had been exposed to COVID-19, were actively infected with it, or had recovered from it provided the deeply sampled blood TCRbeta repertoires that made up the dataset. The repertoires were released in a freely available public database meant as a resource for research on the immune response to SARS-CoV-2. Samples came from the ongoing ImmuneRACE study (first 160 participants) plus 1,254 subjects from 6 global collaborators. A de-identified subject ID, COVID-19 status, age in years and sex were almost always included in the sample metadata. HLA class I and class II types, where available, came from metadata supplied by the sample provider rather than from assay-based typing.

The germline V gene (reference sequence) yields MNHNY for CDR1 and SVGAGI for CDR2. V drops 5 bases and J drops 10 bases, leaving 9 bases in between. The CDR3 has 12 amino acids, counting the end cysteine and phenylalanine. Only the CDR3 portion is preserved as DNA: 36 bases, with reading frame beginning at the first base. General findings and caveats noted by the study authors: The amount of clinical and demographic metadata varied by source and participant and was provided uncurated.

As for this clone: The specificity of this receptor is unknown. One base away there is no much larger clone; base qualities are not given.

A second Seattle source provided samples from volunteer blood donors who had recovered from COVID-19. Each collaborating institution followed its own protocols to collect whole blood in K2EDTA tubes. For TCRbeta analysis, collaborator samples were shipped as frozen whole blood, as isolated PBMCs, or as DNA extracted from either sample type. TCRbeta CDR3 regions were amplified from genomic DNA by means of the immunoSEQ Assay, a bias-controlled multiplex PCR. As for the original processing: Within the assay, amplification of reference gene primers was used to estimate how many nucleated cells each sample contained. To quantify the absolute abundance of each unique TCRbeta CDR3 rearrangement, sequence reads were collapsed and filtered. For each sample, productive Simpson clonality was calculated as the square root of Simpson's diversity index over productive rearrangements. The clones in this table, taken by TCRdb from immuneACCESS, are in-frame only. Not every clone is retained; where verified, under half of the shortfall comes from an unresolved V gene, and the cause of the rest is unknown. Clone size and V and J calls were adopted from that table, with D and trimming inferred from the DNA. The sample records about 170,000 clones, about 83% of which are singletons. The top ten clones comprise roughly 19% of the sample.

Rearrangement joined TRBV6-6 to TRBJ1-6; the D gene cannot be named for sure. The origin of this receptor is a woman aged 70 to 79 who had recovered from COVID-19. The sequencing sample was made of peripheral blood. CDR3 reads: CASSPGVSPLHF. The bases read TGTGCCAGCAGTCCCGGGGTGTCACCCCTCCACTTT.